The 13 T cell receptor beta chains presented below share a single source sample, sequenced in a study of cytomegalovirus exposure and HLA in healthy donors. Method: immunoSEQ multiplex PCR; TCRdb's copy keeps in-frame clones and lacks some. Altogether about 260,000 clones are present, around 90% being singletons, with the ten largest covering under 4%. The specimen was PBMCs. Source of these receptors: a woman aged 25 to 39 in good health and CMV-seronegative.

The genes are TRBV11-2 and TRBJ1-1, with 9 bases matching TRBD1. The CDR3 is 15 residues long. Germline CDR1 SGHAT, CDR2 FQNNGV. After removal of 5 bases from V and 5 bases from J, the junction contained 9 bases not matched to a gene. The CDR3 is CASSPPDRGGTEAFF. CDR3 nucleotide sequence: TGTGCCAGCAGCCCCCCCGACAGGGGGGGGACTGAAGCTTTCTTT.

V gene TRBV29-1 combines with J gene TRBJ2-1; 8 positions match TRBD2. The CDR3 loop spans 17 amino acids. Germline V CDR1 and CDR2: SQVTM, ANQGSEA. With 5 bases clipped from V and 7 bases from J, the junction kept 19 bases outside the gene matches. In nucleotides, the CDR3 is TGCAGCGTTTTACTTCTCGGACTAGCCGGGGTCGTGAATGAGCAGTTCTTC. Its translation is CSVLLLGLAGVVNEQFF.

This clone appeared a single time. The chain links TRBV5-4 to TRBJ2-2, with TRBD1 as a possible D gene (5 bases). V was clipped by 7 bases and J by 5 bases, with 18 bases between them. The CDR3 loop spans 15 amino acids. CDR1 and CDR2 (germline): SGHNT, YYREEE (reference sequence). DNA of the CDR3: TGTGCCAGCGTCGACAGCGCCCTGGGGACCGGGGAGCTGTTTTTT. This gives the protein CASVDSALGTGELFF. The entire variable domain, with the rest obtained from reference TRBV5-4 and TRBJ2-2, is as follows: ETGVTQSPTHLIKTRGQQVTLRCSSQSGHNTVSWYQQALGQGPQFIFQYYREEENGRGNFPPRFSGLQFPNYSSELNVNALELDDSALYLCASVDSALGTGELFFGEGSRLTVL.

The chain has TRBV4-1 and TRBJ1-1; D might be TRBD1 (5 bases). From germline, CDR1 is MGHRA and CDR2 YSYEKL. The CDR3 has 15 residues. V dropped 3 bases and J dropped 3 bases, with 14 bases sitting between them. CDR3 region: CASSHRDRSDTEAFF. The CDR3 bases are TGCGCCAGCAGCCATCGGGACCGTTCGGACACTGAAGCTTTCTTT.

The J gene is TRBJ2-2, the V gene TRBV11-2; D gene uncertain. V was shortened by 0 bases and J by 10 bases, with 15 bases between the two germline ends. This CDR3 comprises 15 residues. Per the germline V gene, CDR1 is SGHAT and CDR2 is FQNNGV. CDR3 nucleotide sequence: TGTGCCAGCAGCTTAGATTGGTCCCAATCCGTGGAGCTGTTTTTT. As protein: CASSLDWSQSVELFF. Based on the CDR3 plus reference TRBV11-2 and TRBJ2-2, the full variable domain is EAGVAQSPRYKIIEKRQSVAFWCNPISGHATLYWYQQILGQGPKLLIQFQNNGVVDDSQLPKDRFSAERLKGVDSTLKIQPAKLEDSAVYLCASSLDWSQSVELFFGEGSRLTVL.

V usage is TRBV27 and J usage is TRBJ2-3; TRBD2 matches 11 bases. This CDR3 region has 15 residues. Trimming at V came to 0 bases and at J to 6 bases, leaving 2 bases not matched to a gene. The germline V gene has CDR1 MNHEY and CDR2 SMNVEV (reference sequence). CDR3: CASSLSRTSGDTQYF. Here the CDR3 DNA reads TGTGCCAGCAGTTTATCGCGGACTAGCGGGGATACGCAGTATTTT.

The rearrangement joins TRBV4-1 to TRBJ2-5; D is undetermined. This CDR3 has 15 residues. Germline V gives CDR1 MGHRA, CDR2 YSYEKL. Between the trimmed V and J ends, which lost 1 base and 1 base, there was a span of 10 bases. The CDR3 sequence is CASSQGPRSQETQYF. The CDR3 region has the DNA TGCGCCAGCAGCCAAGGGCCCCGGAGCCAAGAGACCCAGTACTTC.

This chain links TRBV28 with TRBJ2-1; TRBD1 agrees at 7 bases. Unmatched junction bases numbered 8, after V lost 6 bases and J lost 0 bases. Germline V CDR1 and CDR2: MDHEN, SYDVKM. The CDR3 consists of 16 residues. The CDR3: CASRSTGDSSYNEQFF. Written as DNA, the CDR3 is TGTGCCAGCAGATCAACAGGGGACAGCTCCTACAATGAGCAGTTCTTC.

This chain connects TRBV7-7 to TRBJ2-5; 10 bases match TRBD1. Germline trimming cut 5 bases from V and 5 bases from J; bases unmatched to any gene: 2. CDR1 is SSHAT and CDR2 is FNYEAQ in the germline V gene (reference sequence). There are 13 residues in the CDR3. In DNA, the CDR3 is TGTGCCAGCAGCCTGGGACAGGGGGAGACCCAGTACTTC. Translation gives CASSLGQGETQYF.

The V call is TRBV5-1, the J call TRBJ2-5; TRBD1 aligns across 10 bases. V trimming: 4 bases; J trimming: 5 bases; junction bases outside the gene matches: 8. The CDR3 loop spans 15 amino acids. Germline lookup yields CDR1 SGHRS and CDR2 YFSETQ. This CDR3 reads CASSRQGAPGETQYF. CDR3 in DNA: TGCGCCAGCAGCCGACAGGGGGCGCCCGGCGAGACCCAGTACTTC.

The V gene is TRBV7-9, the J gene TRBJ2-2, with 9 bases fitting TRBD2. With V trimmed by 4 bases and J by 8 bases, 5 bases remained unmatched. Germline V gene sequence: CDR1 SEHNR, CDR2 FQNEAQ (reference sequence). The CDR3 covers 14 residues. The CDR3 reads CASSSGLAIGELFF. In nucleotides, the CDR3 is TGTGCCAGCAGCTCGGGACTAGCTATTGGGGAGCTGTTTTTT.

The genes are TRBV5-1 and TRBJ1-4; D remains ambiguous. V lost 4 bases to trimming and J lost 4 bases, with 14 bases between them. The CDR3 has 15 amino acids. Germline CDR1 and CDR2: SGHRS and YFSETQ. CDR3 amino acids: CASSTRPAGNEKLFF. The CDR3 nucleotides are TGCGCCAGCAGCACGAGACCCGCGGGTAATGAAAAACTGTTTTTT.

The rearrangement joins TRBV2 to TRBJ2-7, with a weak D call TRBD2 (6 bases). The V end lost 5 bases, the J end lost 5 bases, and 19 bases lay between the germline ends. The length of the CDR3 is 15 residues. The germline V gene has CDR1 SNHLY and CDR2 FYNNEI. DNA for the CDR3: TGTGCCAGCAGTCCGCAAACGACTAGTAAGCACGAGCAGTACTTC. It yields the protein CASSPQTTSKHEQYF.